This T cell receptor beta chain came from a study of blood T cell repertoires in COVID-19. Original data processing: Amplification with reference gene primers provided the estimates of nucleated cell counts. The repertoire was sequenced with immunoSEQ multiplex PCR; TCRdb's copy has only in-frame clones and lacks some. V, J and clone size are taken as reported in that table, and D and trimming were inferred from the DNA itself. The sample yields under 400,000 clones, 88% seen once. Germline V CDR1 and CDR2: MDHEN, SYDVKM. Trimming took off 5 bases at V and 6 bases at J, with 19 bases between the two ends. CDR3 length equals 15 residues.

The V gene is TRBV28, the J gene TRBJ1-2; a possible D gene is TRBD1 (5 bases). The TCR was taken from a woman aged 30 to 39 with COVID-19, enrolled during active disease. Source material: peripheral blood. In DNA, the CDR3 is TGTGCCAGCAGTGCTGCGGGACGACCGGGAGATGGCTACACCTTC. The encoded protein is CASSAAGRPGDGYTF.